The 24 T cell receptor beta chains below were found in one sample sequenced in a study of beta chain features in type 1 diabetes. Study-level results: Type 1 diabetes patients had moderately but significantly shorter TCRB CDR3s in all four CD4+ subsets.

Investigators reverse transcribed all isolated RNA, so they sequenced expressed TCRB transcripts. Data came from immunoSEQ multiplex PCR; TCRdb stores just in-frame clones and leaves some out. The data show approximately 160,000 clones, with roughly 63% seen just once and approximately 0.089% held by the top ten. Their target antigens are unknown. The sample comprised naive CD4+ T cells from blood. The source of these receptors is a young man with type 1 diabetes.

CDR3 in DNA: TGTGCCAGCAGCGATGGGGCGTCTCTCGCCATGAACACTGAAGCTTTCTTT. It yields the protein CASSDGASLAMNTEAFF. The chain links TRBV5-6 to TRBJ1-1; possibly TRBD1 for D (5 bases). V was trimmed by 4 bases and J by 0 bases, leaving 19 bases between them. The CDR3 has 17 residues. The germline gives CDR1 SGHDT, CDR2 YYEEEE.

The CDR3 DNA follows: TGTGCCAGCAGAGTCCGTAGCGGGTCCTTGTACCAAGAGACCCAGTACTTC. Translated, it gives CASRVRSGSLYQETQYF. The J gene is TRBJ2-5, the V gene TRBV11-2; 7 positions agree with TRBD2. Germline V CDR1 and CDR2: SGHAT, FQNNGV. The ends lost 6 bases at V and 0 bases at J; junction bases unmatched: 13. This CDR3 comprises 17 residues. The full variable domain, rest sourced from reference TRBV11-2 and TRBJ2-5, is EAGVAQSPRYKIIEKRQSVAFWCNPISGHATLYWYQQILGQGPKLLIQFQNNGVVDDSQLPKDRFSAERLKGVDSTLKIQPAKLEDSAVYLCASRVRSGSLYQETQYFGPGTRLLVL.

The V and J genes are TRBV5-1 and TRBJ2-3; 10 positions match TRBD2. The trim removed 4 bases at V and 2 bases at J, leaving 7 bases unmatched. The germline CDR1 and CDR2 sequences are SGHRS and YFSETQ. The CDR3 has 16 amino acids. The CDR3 region is CASSPTLAGLTDTQYF. The DNA of the CDR3 is TGCGCCAGCAGCCCTACACTAGCGGGGCTCACAGATACGCAGTATTTT. Drawing the rest from reference TRBV5-1 and TRBJ2-3, the complete variable domain is KAGVTQTPRYLIKTRGQQVTLSCSPISGHRSVSWYQQTPGQGLQFLFEYFSETQRNKGNFPGRFSGRQFSNSRSEMNVSTLELGDSALYLCASSPTLAGLTDTQYFGPGTRLTVL.

The J gene is TRBJ2-7, the V gene TRBV29-1; D possibly corresponds to TRBD1 (6 bases). The CDR3 has 13 amino acids. From germline, CDR1 is SQVTM and CDR2 ANQGSEA. The ends were cut back, 6 bases at V and 0 bases at J, with 12 bases in the middle. CDR3 amino acids: CSVKTGSSYEQYF. The CDR3 nucleotides read TGCAGCGTGAAGACAGGAAGCTCCTACGAGCAGTACTTC.

The CDR3 sequence: CASSLAVGAKDTQYF. The CDR3 nucleotides read TGTGCCAGCAGCTTAGCGGTCGGGGCTAAAGATACGCAGTATTTT. This chain links TRBV7-9 with TRBJ2-3, with D perhaps assigned TRBD1 or TRBD2 (5 bases each). The germline V and J ends were trimmed by 0 bases and 5 bases, with 12 bases remaining between them. The CDR3 is 15 residues long. Per germline, CDR1 SEHNR and CDR2 FQNEAQ (reference sequence).

The V and J genes are TRBV6-6 and TRBJ2-1; unclear D gene. Trimming stripped 8 bases from V and 5 bases from J, with 10 bases between. Germline-derived CDR1 and CDR2 are MNHNY and SVGAGI (reference sequence). CDR3 size: 12 residues. The CDR3 sequence is CASYSYNNEQFF. The CDR3 DNA reads as TGTGCCAGCTATTCTTACAACAATGAGCAGTTCTTC.

The DNA of the CDR3 is TGCAGCGTTGAGGCTAGCGGGGGCCAAGAGACCCAGTACTTC. It codes for CSVEASGGQETQYF. This chain joins TRBV29-1 and TRBJ2-5, with 10 positions matching TRBD2. Trimming took 3 bases from V and 1 from J; bases not matched to a gene: 2. The CDR3 is 14 amino acids. CDR1 SQVTM and CDR2 ANQGSEA come from the germline V gene. Looking up the rest from reference TRBV29-1 and TRBJ2-5 gives the full variable domain: SAVISQKPSRDICQRGTSLTIQCQVDSQVTMMFWYRQQPGQSLTLIATANQGSEATYESGFVIDKFPISRPNLTFSTLTVSNMSPEDSSIYLCSVEASGGQETQYFGPGTRLLVL.

The rearrangement uses TRBV7-6 and TRBJ1-5, with unresolved D. Germline CDR1 SGHVS, CDR2 FNYEAQ. Trimming pared 2 bases from V and 5 bases from J, leaving 7 bases between. This CDR3 is built from 13 residues. This CDR3 is CASSLQSDQPQHF. Written as DNA, the CDR3 is TGTGCCAGCAGCTTACAATCAGATCAGCCCCAGCATTTT.

This chain joins TRBV4-3 and TRBJ2-6; D possibly corresponds to TRBD1 (5 bases). Trimming pared 0 bases from V and 2 bases from J, leaving 8 bases between. Germline CDR1 reads LGHNA; CDR2 reads YSLEER. The CDR3 is 16 residues long. The CDR3 loop reads CASSQEQGAGANVLTF. The CDR3 DNA is TGCGCCAGCAGCCAAGAACAAGGGGCTGGGGCCAACGTCCTGACTTTC.

DNA of the CDR3: TGTGCCTGGAGCCTCGGGACGGCAGAGGCCTACGAGCAGTACTTC. Residues: CAWSLGTAEAYEQYF. The chain is built from TRBV30 and TRBJ2-7; either TRBD1 or TRBD2 may fit D (5 bases each). The germline V gene has CDR1 GTSNPN and CDR2 SVGIG (reference sequence). Trimming took off 3 bases at V and 2 bases at J, with 17 bases between the two ends. The CDR3 contains 15 residues.

The rearrangement uses TRBV6-6 and TRBJ2-7, with 7 positions matching TRBD1. The germline V gene encodes CDR1 MNHNY and CDR2 SVGAGI (reference sequence). The CDR3 sequence is 14 residues long. V lost 2 bases to trimming and J lost 2 bases; unmatched junction nucleotides: 3. The CDR3: CASSYGTATYEQYF. As DNA, the CDR3 is TGTGCCAGCAGTTACGGGACAGCTACCTACGAGCAGTACTTC.

As concerns this clone: Distinct nucleotide sequences in the sample also encode this CDR3. The chain joins TRBV15 to TRBJ2-3; D remains ambiguous. This CDR3 spans 12 amino acids. The germline V gene encodes CDR1 LNHNV and CDR2 YYDKDF (reference sequence). V gave up 1 base and J gave up 5 bases, with 4 bases separating them. The CDR3 DNA reads TGTGCCACCAGCAGAGGGGAAGATACGCAGTATTTT. Amino acids: CATSRGEDTQYF.

This chain's CDR3 is CASSPPGLANNEQFF. In DNA, the CDR3 is TGTGCCAGCAGCCCACCGGGACTAGCAAACAATGAGCAGTTCTTC. The chain uses TRBV7-9 and TRBJ2-1, with 9 bases that match TRBD2. Germline CDR1 is SEHNR and CDR2 is FQNEAQ (reference sequence). The CDR3 spans 15 residues. Trimming took 5 bases from V and 5 from J; bases not matched to a gene: 7.

V gene TRBV5-6 combines with J gene TRBJ1-2; D unclear. The V and J ends lost 0 bases and 4 bases respectively, with 7 bases between them. This CDR3 has 13 residues. Per germline, CDR1 SGHDT and CDR2 YYEEEE. CDR3 bases: TGTGCCAGCAGCTTGGGAGATACCTATGGCTACACCTTC. Amino acids: CASSLGDTYGYTF.

This clone occurred once. The V call is TRBV7-9, the J call TRBJ1-3; no clear D gene. The length of the CDR3 is 15 residues. Germline loops: CDR1 SEHNR, CDR2 FQNEAQ (reference sequence). Trimming pared 1 base from V and 2 bases from J, leaving 9 bases between. CDR3 in amino acids: CASSLDGATGNTIYF. The CDR3 coding sequence is TGTGCCAGCAGCTTAGATGGCGCTACTGGAAACACCATATATTTT. The complete variable domain, with remaining parts taken from reference TRBV7-9 and TRBJ1-3, reads DTGVSQNPRHKITKRGQNVTFRCDPISEHNRLYWYRQTLGQGPEFLTYFQNEAQLEKSRLLSDRFSAERPKGSFSTLEIQRTEQGDSAMYLCASSLDGATGNTIYFGEGSWLTVV.

The genes are TRBV23-1 and TRBJ2-7; D call uncertain. TRBV23-1 is designated an ORF whose function remains uncertain. This CDR3 comprises 11 residues. The V gene lost 8 bases and the J gene lost 5 bases, with 10 bases spanning the gap. This CDR3 is CASGAHHEQYF. CDR3 DNA sequence: TGCGCCAGCGGAGCTCACCACGAGCAGTACTTC.

The chain links TRBV20-1 to TRBJ2-1; D is uncertain. Germline lookup yields CDR1 DFQATT and CDR2 SNEGSKA (reference sequence). Trimming removed 0 bases from V and 10 bases from J, with 7 bases in between. The CDR3 spans 11 residues. In DNA form, the CDR3 reads TGCAGTGCTAGAGATGCCCTAGAGCAGTTCTTC. It yields the protein CSARDALEQFF.

The CDR3 protein is CASSLVLGRDEQYF. The CDR3, as DNA: TGTGCCAGCAGCTTAGTTCTAGGGAGGGACGAGCAGTACTTC. The gene calls are TRBV7-6 and TRBJ2-7, with 7 bases lining up with TRBD2. The length of the CDR3 is 14 residues. V gave up 1 base and J gave up 5 bases; unmatched junction bases: 5. Germline lookup yields CDR1 SGHVS and CDR2 FNYEAQ.

This clone was seen once. The chain recombines TRBV18 with TRBJ2-3; possible D gene TRBD2, 6 bases. Germline CDR1 KGHSH, CDR2 LQKENI. This CDR3 region has 13 residues. V lost 3 bases, J lost 4 bases, and 8 bases lay in between. DNA of the CDR3: TGTGCCAGCTCACCGTGGGGGGCAGATACGCAGTATTTT. It specifies CASSPWGADTQYF.

V and J are TRBV5-1 and TRBJ2-3; 10 bases map to TRBD2. Germline CDR1 and CDR2: SGHRS and YFSETQ. V lost 0 bases and J lost 1; bases outside the gene matches: 5. The length of the CDR3 is 17 residues. The CDR3 region has the DNA TGCGCCAGCAGCTTGGATGGCGGGACTAGCGGCACAGATACGCAGTATTTT. Its translation is CASSLDGGTSGTDTQYF.

This clone was observed a few times. V gene TRBV15 combines with J gene TRBJ2-4; D is unresolved. Trimming removed 0 bases at V and 13 bases at J, with 10 bases between. Germline-derived CDR1 and CDR2 are LNHNV and YYDKDF (reference sequence). The CDR3 has 12 residues. The CDR3 reads CATSRDSLLQYF. The CDR3 DNA follows: TGTGCCACCAGCAGAGATTCCCTCTTGCAGTACTTC. Complete variable domain (other parts from reference TRBV15 and TRBJ2-4): DAMVIQNPRYQVTQFGKPVTLSCSQTLNHNVMYWYQQKSSQAPKLLFHYYDKDFNNEADTPDNFQSRRPNTSFCFLDIRSPGLGDTAMYLCATSRDSLLQYFGAGTRLSVL.

This chain joins TRBV11-2 and TRBJ2-3; TRBD2 agrees at 12 bases. The trim removed 2 bases at V and 5 bases at J, leaving 5 bases unmatched. The CDR3 spans 16 residues. CDR1 is SGHAT, CDR2 FQNNGV, per germline. CDR3: CASSLSSGGAGDTQYF. Written as DNA, the CDR3 is TGTGCCAGCAGCTTATCTAGCGGGGGGGCCGGAGATACGCAGTATTTT. The full variable domain, rest sourced from reference TRBV11-2 and TRBJ2-3, is EAGVAQSPRYKIIEKRQSVAFWCNPISGHATLYWYQQILGQGPKLLIQFQNNGVVDDSQLPKDRFSAERLKGVDSTLKIQPAKLEDSAVYLCASSLSSGGAGDTQYFGPGTRLTVL.

This chain links TRBV30 with TRBJ2-1, with 14 bases lining up with TRBD2. The CDR3 sequence is 15 residues long. V gave up 5 bases and J gave up 6 bases; unmatched junction bases: 6. Germline V lookup: CDR1 GTSNPN, CDR2 SVGIG (reference sequence). Written as DNA, the CDR3 is TGTGCCTGGTCCTCCGGGACTAGCGGGGGCAATGAGCAGTTCTTC. It codes for CAWSSGTSGGNEQFF. Full variable domain (outside the CDR3, taken from reference TRBV30 and TRBJ2-1): SQTIHQWPATLVQPVGSPLSLECTVEGTSNPNLYWYRQAAGRGLQLLFYSVGIGQISSEVPQNLSASRPQDRQFILSSKKLLLSDSGFYLCAWSSGTSGGNEQFFGPGTRLTVL.

This clone was detected once. This chain links TRBV18 with TRBJ1-5, with TRBD1 identical over 10 bases. Per the germline V gene, CDR1 is KGHSH and CDR2 is LQKENI. V lost 3 bases to trimming and J lost 7 bases; unmatched junction nucleotides: 6. CDR3 size: 15 residues. For the CDR3, the DNA is TGTGCCAGCTCACCTACGGGGACAGGGGTCCAGCCCCAGCATTTT. As protein: CASSPTGTGVQPQHF.